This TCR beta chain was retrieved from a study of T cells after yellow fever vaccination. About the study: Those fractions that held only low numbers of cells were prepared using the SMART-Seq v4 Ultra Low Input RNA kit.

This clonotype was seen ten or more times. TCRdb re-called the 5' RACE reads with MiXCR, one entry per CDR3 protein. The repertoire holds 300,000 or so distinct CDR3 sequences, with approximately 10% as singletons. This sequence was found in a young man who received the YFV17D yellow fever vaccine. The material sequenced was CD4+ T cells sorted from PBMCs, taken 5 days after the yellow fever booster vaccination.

DNA of the CDR3: TGTGCCAGCAGCTTGATCGGGGAATATGGCTACACCTTC. It encodes CASSLIGEYGYTF. V gene TRBV5-8 combines with J gene TRBJ1-2; D remains ambiguous. V lost 1 base and J 5 bases, leaving 9 bases between the germline ends. The length of the CDR3 is 13 residues. Germline V CDR1 and CDR2: SGHTS, YDEGEE.